This is a list of T cell receptor beta chains from one sample in a study of beta chain features in type 1 diabetes. Using immunoSEQ multiplex PCR, the repertoire was profiled, and TCRdb retains in-frame clones only, with some absent. The sample has approximately 600,000 clones; under 15% are singletons. The sequenced sample was naive CD4+ T cells from blood. The receptors stem from a man aged 25 to 40 with type 1 diabetes. Both conserved end residues are part of each CDR3. The order of the fields is J gene, clone size, D gene, V gene, CDR3 protein, CDR3 DNA. A D gene is named only where the DNA matches it firmly. Only part of the rows carry a size: once, few, many, or a class if the clone is expanded.

TRBJ1-2 few - TRBV9 CASSLGREGYGYTF TGTGCCAGCAGCTTGGGGAGGGAAGGCTATGGCTACACCTTC
TRBJ1-5 - - TRBV18 CASSPQREDQPQHF TGTGCCAGCTCACCACAAAGGGAGGATCAGCCCCAGCATTTT
TRBJ1-1 - - TRBV12-5 CASGLVGRNTEAFF TGTGCTAGTGGTTTAGTGGGGCGCAACACTGAAGCTTTCTTT
TRBJ1-2 few - TRBV18 CASSPPGSEGYGYTF TGTGCCAGCTCACCGCCAGGGTCGGAGGGGTATGGCTACACCTTC
TRBJ2-2 - TRBD1 TRBV30 CAWNTGVKTGELFF TGTGCCTGGAACACAGGGGTGAAGACCGGGGAGCTGTTTTTT
TRBJ2-1 - - TRBV18 CASSPQPGRGNEQFF TGTGCCAGCTCACCACAGCCAGGGAGAGGAAATGAGCAGTTCTTC
TRBJ1-6 few - TRBV27 CASSLDGRGSPLHF TGTGCCAGCAGTCTGGACGGCAGGGGATCACCCCTCCACTTT
TRBJ2-1 few - TRBV7-8 CASSRAILAYIEQFF TGTGCCAGCAGCCGGGCAATTCTCGCTTACATTGAGCAGTTCTTC
TRBJ1-2 few - TRBV29-1 CSVQSGIPSQGYTF TGCAGCGTTCAGTCAGGGATTCCCTCTCAGGGCTACACCTTC
TRBJ1-5 few - TRBV15 CATSRGDFPHPQPQHF TGTGCCACCAGCAGGGGTGACTTCCCTCACCCTCAGCCCCAGCATTTT
TRBJ2-7 - TRBD2 TRBV14 CASSLIGGGRAYEQYF TGTGCCAGCAGCCTCATTGGCGGGGGGCGAGCCTACGAGCAGTACTTC
TRBJ1-2 few - TRBV18 CASSPSDYGYTF TGTGCCAGCTCACCATCGGACTATGGCTACACCTTC
TRBJ1-5 - - TRBV29-1 CSVRGAEGNQPQHF TGCAGCGTCCGGGGGGCGGAGGGCAATCAGCCCCAGCATTTT
TRBJ2-1 - TRBD1 TRBV5-1 CASSSGTGHNEQFF TGCGCCAGCAGCTCCGGGACAGGGCACAATGAGCAGTTCTTC
TRBJ1-3 - TRBD1 TRBV29-1 CSVATGGSGNTIYF TGCAGCGTCGCCACAGGGGGATCTGGAAACACCATATATTTT
TRBJ2-3 few TRBD1 TRBV7-8 CASSLGRQGARTDTQYF TGTGCCAGCAGCTTAGGACGGCAGGGGGCGAGGACAGATACGCAGTATTTT
TRBJ1-2 few - TRBV5-1 CASSLGQLESDYGYTF TGCGCCAGCAGCTTGGGACAGCTCGAATCTGACTATGGCTACACCTTC
TRBJ2-5 few - TRBV2 CASIAVQETQYF TGTGCCAGCATAGCAGTCCAAGAGACCCAGTACTTC
TRBJ1-1 few - TRBV7-6 CASSLGVGMNTEAFF TGTGCCAGCAGCTTAGGGGTGGGAATGAACACTGAAGCTTTCTTT
TRBJ2-1 few - TRBV14 CASSQKVEARSYNEQFF TGTGCCAGCAGCCAGAAAGTGGAGGCTAGATCCTACAATGAGCAGTTCTTC
TRBJ2-1 - TRBD2 TRBV5-1 CASSLDSGVGNEQFF TGCGCCAGCAGCTTGGATAGCGGGGTGGGGAATGAGCAGTTCTTC
TRBJ2-7 few TRBD2 TRBV10-1 CAGGLGQYF TGCGCCGGAGGACTAGGACAGTACTTC
TRBJ1-1 - - TRBV12-5 CASGLREQGPEAFF TGTGCTAGTGGCTTACGCGAACAGGGACCTGAAGCTTTCTTT
TRBJ2-3 few TRBD2 TRBV4-2 CASSHGLAGEDTQYF TGTGCCAGCAGCCACGGACTAGCGGGGGAAGATACGCAGTATTTT
TRBJ1-6 - - TRBV9 CASSVAESSYNSPLHF TGTGCCAGCAGCGTAGCAGAGAGCTCCTATAATTCACCCCTCCACTTT
TRBJ2-5 few - TRBV7-3 CASSLGSGKETQYF TGTGCCAGCAGCTTAGGGTCAGGGAAAGAGACCCAGTACTTC
TRBJ1-2 few - TRBV5-4 CASSSRDARSYGYTF TGTGCCAGCAGCTCCCGGGATGCCCGGAGCTATGGCTACACCTTC
TRBJ2-3 - - TRBV30 CAWSVMGGRTDTQYF TGTGCCTGGAGTGTAATGGGCGGACGCACAGATACGCAGTATTTT
TRBJ1-1 few TRBD1 TRBV7-3 CASIQGAEAFF TGTGCCAGCATCCAGGGGGCTGAAGCTTTCTTT
TRBJ2-5 - - TRBV6-1 CASSEAGGLETQYF TGTGCCAGCAGTGAAGCGGGGGGGCTTGAGACCCAGTACTTC
TRBJ2-7 few - TRBV28 CASSLENEQYF TGTGCCAGCAGTTTGGAGAACGAGCAGTACTTC
TRBJ1-5 - - TRBV28 CASSLTQVYQPQHF TGTGCCAGCAGTTTAACCCAGGTTTATCAGCCCCAGCATTTT
TRBJ1-1 few - TRBV5-4 CASSLFGTTNTEAFF TGTGCCAGCAGCTTGTTTGGGACAACGAACACTGAAGCTTTCTTT
TRBJ1-2 - TRBD1 TRBV29-1 CSVTGQGSDGYTF TGCAGCGTTACAGGACAGGGGTCGGATGGCTACACCTTC
TRBJ2-6 - - TRBV7-3 CASSSSYGQSVSGANVLTF TGTGCCAGCAGCTCGAGTTATGGACAGTCCGTCTCTGGGGCCAACGTCCTGACTTTC
TRBJ2-3 few - TRBV14 CASSQRPVSTDTQYF TGTGCCAGCAGCCAACGACCCGTTAGCACAGATACGCAGTATTTT
TRBJ2-7 - - TRBV18 CASSPVIGQPYEQYF TGTGCCAGCTCACCCGTTATTGGACAGCCTTACGAGCAGTACTTC
TRBJ2-3 few TRBD1 TRBV9 CASSSTGASTDTQYF TGTGCCAGCAGTTCCACAGGGGCTAGCACAGATACGCAGTATTTT
TRBJ1-2 - - TRBV15 CATSRDRAQIFGYGYTF TGTGCCACCAGCAGAGACAGGGCACAGATTTTTGGCTATGGCTACACCTTC
TRBJ1-2 few - TRBV6-5 CASSSEYSGYTF TGTGCCAGCAGTTCCGAGTATAGTGGCTACACCTTC
TRBJ2-3 - - TRBV6-5 CASSYSKPGLGDTQYF TGTGCCAGCAGTTACTCGAAACCGGGGTTAGGAGATACGCAGTATTTT
TRBJ2-2 - - TRBV4-2 CASSQDGTPSAGELFF TGTGCCAGCAGCCAAGATGGGACACCTAGCGCCGGGGAGCTGTTTTTT
TRBJ2-7 few TRBD1 TRBV18 CASSPHGAGQGVHYEQYF TGTGCCAGCTCACCTCACGGTGCTGGGCAGGGGGTCCACTACGAGCAGTACTTC
TRBJ2-1 few TRBD2 TRBV5-1 CASSKRLALDEQFF TGCGCCAGCAGCAAGAGACTAGCATTGGATGAGCAGTTCTTC
TRBJ1-2 - TRBD1 TRBV7-2 CASSLFGDRGYGYTF TGTGCCAGCAGCTTGTTCGGCGACAGGGGCTATGGCTACACCTTC
TRBJ2-5 few - TRBV4-1 CASSPPSEGYRTQYF TGCGCCAGCAGCCCACCATCCGAGGGCTACCGGACCCAGTACTTC
TRBJ2-7 - - TRBV6-5 CASSYHIRYEQYF TGTGCCAGCAGTTACCATATTCGTTACGAGCAGTACTTC
TRBJ1-5 few - TRBV30 CAWSVGGFNQPQHF TGTGCCTGGAGTGTGGGGGGGTTCAATCAGCCCCAGCATTTT
TRBJ2-2 - - TRBV18 CASSPQTASTGELFF TGTGCCAGCTCACCACAAACGGCCAGCACCGGGGAGCTGTTTTTT
TRBJ2-1 few TRBD2 TRBV7-9 CASSPGMWGGSYNEQFF TGTGCCAGCAGCCCTGGAATGTGGGGGGGCTCCTACAATGAGCAGTTCTTC